This T cell receptor beta chain was sequenced in a study of T-cell memory formation after mild COVID-19. In TCRdb, the 5' RACE reads were re-called with MiXCR into one record per CDR3 protein. The sample records about 560,000 distinct CDR3 sequences, about 22% being singletons. Trimming at V came to 4 bases and at J to 7 bases, leaving 7 bases not matched to a gene. There are 14 residues in the CDR3. The chain has TRBV12-3 or TRBV12-4 and TRBJ1-5, with 7 bases matching TRBD1. The sequenced sample was PBMCs or a T cell subset sorted from them (not recorded which). The TCR originated in an adult woman who had mild COVID-19 (a few samples of this study predate the infection). Cell type and time point are not known. CDR3 bases: TGTGCCAGCAGTTCTGACAGGGTCCAACAGCCCCAGCATTTT. Residues: CASSSDRVQQPQHF.